The 12 T cell receptor beta chains reported below all come from one sample, sequenced in a study of control samples from healthy donors and cancer patients. Libraries were prepared by immunoSEQ multiplex PCR; TCRdb keeps only in-frame clonotypes and omits some of them. Of around 59,000 clones in the sample, more than 85% are singletons; the top ten hold 1.7%. The specimen was PBMCs. Receptors originate from a man aged 35 to 55 with colorectal cancer.

This clone was counted between two and nine times. The chain combines TRBV5-4 with TRBJ2-3; D call uncertain. From germline, CDR1 is SGHNT and CDR2 YYREEE (reference sequence). Deletions cut 3 bases from V and 4 bases from J, with 9 bases between. The CDR3 runs 13 residues. The CDR3 loop reads CASSWAMADTQYF. The DNA of the CDR3 is TGTGCCAGCAGCTGGGCGATGGCAGATACGCAGTATTTT.

This rearrangement joins TRBV27 to TRBJ1-1; 8 nucleotides agree with TRBD1. V dropped 7 bases and J dropped 4; count of bases not matched to a gene: 5. The germline V gene has CDR1 MNHEY and CDR2 SMNVEV (reference sequence). The CDR3 spans 13 residues. CDR3 DNA sequence: TGTGCCAGCAATCTACAGGGGGGCACTGAAGCTTTCTTT. The encoded protein is CASNLQGGTEAFF.

The chain joins TRBV5-1 to TRBJ2-1; TRBD1 or TRBD2 may be the D gene (6 bases each). Germline V gene lookup returns CDR1 SGHRS and CDR2 YFSETQ. The CDR3 is 15 residues long. Trimming pared 4 bases from V and 5 bases from J, leaving 16 bases between. The CDR3 DNA reads TGCGCCAGCAGCACACAGGGAGGCGATAACAATGAGCAGTTCTTC. Translation gives CASSTQGGDNNEQFF.

This clone was seen only once. The gene calls are TRBV27 and TRBJ1-2; 9 nucleotides agree with TRBD1. With 2 bases clipped from V and 10 bases from J, the junction kept 5 bases outside the gene matches. The CDR3 spans 13 residues. Germline CDR1 MNHEY, CDR2 SMNVEV (reference sequence). Here the CDR3 reads CASSLGQGRAYTF. The CDR3 region has the DNA TGTGCCAGCAGTTTAGGACAGGGGCGTGCCTACACCTTC.

This chain uses TRBV7-2 with TRBJ1-3; D not certain. CDR1 SGHTA and CDR2 FQGNSA come from the germline V gene. V was trimmed by 1 base and J by 0 bases, leaving 4 bases between them. CDR3 size: 14 residues. CDR3 residues: CASSLDNSGNTIYF. The CDR3 coding sequence is TGTGCCAGCAGCTTAGACAACTCTGGAAACACCATATATTTT.

The chain carries TRBV6-5 and TRBJ1-1; D is possibly TRBD1 (6 bases). V was pared by 5 bases and J by 3 bases, with 7 bases between. Germline V gives CDR1 MNHEY, CDR2 SVGAGI. The CDR3 is 12 amino acids. The CDR3 nucleotides are TGTGCCAGCAGTAGGGGGTACACTGAAGCTTTCTTT. Residues: CASSRGYTEAFF.

CDR3 sequence (DNA): TGTGCGTCTGGGGGGCCTAGCTCCTACAATGAGCAGTTCTTC. Protein sequence: CASGGPSSYNEQFF. The chain is built from TRBV11-2 and TRBJ2-1, with D perhaps assigned TRBD1 or TRBD2 (6 bases each). This CDR3 spans 14 amino acids. Germline lookup yields CDR1 SGHAT and CDR2 FQNNGV.

V gene TRBV4-3 combines with J gene TRBJ2-2; 11 bases line up with TRBD2. The CDR3 is 18 amino acids. The ends lost 1 base at V and 7 bases at J; junction bases unmatched: 11. Germline CDR1 and CDR2: LGHNA and YSLEER. CDR3 coding DNA: TGCGCCAGCAGCCAAGCCGGATTAGCGGGGGGGCCAGGCGGGGAGCTGTTTTTT. Translating it yields CASSQAGLAGGPGGELFF.

The rearrangement joins TRBV5-8 to TRBJ1-1, with D possibly TRBD1 on 6 matching bases. Germline V gene lookup returns CDR1 SGHTS and CDR2 YDEGEE. This CDR3 contains 14 residues. The germline V and J ends were trimmed by 0 bases and 3 bases, with 9 bases remaining between them. The CDR3 is CASSLGRGHTEAFF. The CDR3 DNA is TGTGCCAGCAGCTTGGGGCGGGGGCACACTGAAGCTTTCTTT. The full variable domain, completed using reference TRBV5-8 and TRBJ1-1, is EAGVTQSPTHLIKTRGQQATLRCSPISGHTSVYWYQQALGLGLQFLLWYDEGEERNRGNFPPRFSGRQFPNYSSELNVNALELEDSALYLCASSLGRGHTEAFFGQGTRLTVV.

The chain links TRBV7-2 to TRBJ1-1, with 8 bases lining up with TRBD1. Germline V CDR1 and CDR2: SGHTA, FQGNSA. With V trimmed by 2 bases and J by 6 bases, 5 bases remained unmatched. The length of the CDR3 is 14 residues. The CDR3 coding sequence is TGTGCCAGCAGCTTAAGACAGGGGATGCCTGAAGCTTTCTTT. It yields the protein CASSLRQGMPEAFF. The full variable domain, in which reference TRBV7-2 and TRBJ1-1 provide the parts outside the CDR3, is GAGVSQSPSNKVTEKGKDVELRCDPISGHTALYWYRQSLGQGLEFLIYFQGNSAPDKSGLPSDRFSAERTGGSVSTLTIQRTQQEDSAVYLCASSLRQGMPEAFFGQGTRLTVV.

The chain joins TRBV15 to TRBJ2-2; 15 nucleotides match TRBD2. CDR1 LNHNV and CDR2 YYDKDF come from the germline V gene (reference sequence). The J segment lost 5 bases and the V segment lost 6 bases, leaving 13 bases of the junction unmatched. The CDR3 is made up of 19 amino acids. The DNA for the CDR3 is TGTGCCACCAGAAATCAGGGACTAGCGGGGGGCGGTGGGACCGGGGAGCTGTTTTTT. Protein: CATRNQGLAGGGGTGELFF. Full variable domain (rest looked up from reference TRBV15 and TRBJ2-2): DAMVIQNPRYQVTQFGKPVTLSCSQTLNHNVMYWYQQKSSQAPKLLFHYYDKDFNNEADTPDNFQSRRPNTSFCFLDIRSPGLGDTAMYLCATRNQGLAGGGGTGELFFGEGSRLTVL.

This clone was picked up a small number of times. This CDR3 is also generated by other DNA sequences in the sample. V usage is TRBV19 and J usage is TRBJ1-2; 8 bases line up with TRBD1. The V segment lost 5 bases and the J segment 4 bases; nucleotides outside the gene matches: 3. The germline V gene encodes CDR1 LNHDA and CDR2 SQIVND (reference sequence). The CDR3 totals 13 residues. CDR3 protein: CASSPDRGYGYTF. CDR3 nucleotides: TGTGCCAGTAGTCCAGACAGGGGCTATGGCTACACCTTC.